The T cell receptor (beta chain) described here comes from a study of patients and donors after allogeneic stem cell transplantation. TCRdb itself ran the RT-PCR reads through MiXCR, one entry per CDR3 protein. The profile shows approximately 150,000 distinct CDR3 sequences, about 36% of them singletons. Germline V gives CDR1 MNHNY, CDR2 SVGAGI (reference sequence). This CDR3 is built from 12 residues. Trimming took 5 bases from V and 8 from J, leaving 12 bases between them. The sequence was collected from a human donor who was either an allogeneic HSCT recipient or a stem cell or donor lymphocyte infusion donor (not recorded which). It is not recorded whose cells these are; they may come from a transplant donor. The rearrangement joins TRBV6-6 to TRBJ1-1; unclear D gene. Sequenced sample: blood, either unsorted or a sorted T cell fraction (not recorded which). The CDR3 is CASSHVRGEAFF. CDR3 DNA: TGTGCCAGCAGTCACGTTCGCGGGGAAGCTTTCTTT.